This T cell receptor (beta chain) stems from a study of T cell responses to AZD1222 COVID-19 vaccine. Data came from immunoSEQ multiplex PCR; TCRdb stores just in-frame clones and leaves some out. The sample yields around 100,000 clones, 85% to 90% seen once. The study, taken as a whole, reports: Most donors were white British, females outnumbered males, and clonal diversity was possibly underestimated.

V gave up 4 bases and J gave up 6 bases; unmatched junction bases: 11. Per germline, CDR1 ENHRY and CDR2 SYGVKD. The length of the CDR3 is 16 residues. A few counts support this clone. The antigen remains unidentified. This TCR was recovered from an adult in good health. The chain has TRBV10-3 and TRBJ2-2; 7 positions match TRBD2. The source material was peripheral blood, sampled on day 0 of AZD1222 vaccination. The CDR3 here is CAISGQTSSRAGELFF. CDR3 bases: TGTGCCATCAGTGGCCAGACTAGCTCTCGTGCCGGGGAGCTGTTTTTT.